This T cell receptor beta chain came from a study of blood T cells in healthy people across ages. This clonotype was seen only a few times. A J-beta primer mix and a sample-barcoded 5' primer were used in a second PCR of roughly 6 to 11 cycles. Using its own MiXCR run on the 5' RACE reads, TCRdb lists one record per CDR3 protein. The data contain roughly 720,000 distinct CDR3 sequences, about 53% of them singletons. V was shortened by 10 bases and J by 14 bases, with 19 bases between the two germline ends. The CDR3 is made up of 11 amino acids. Germline CDR1 and CDR2: WSHSY and SAAADI. The rearrangement joins TRBV10-2 to TRBJ2-3, with D unresolved. Sequencing used blood. The receptor was isolated from an older man in good health. CDR3 nucleotide sequence: TGCGCCACTGACCCGGTGGACCTAACGTATTTT. Protein product: CATDPVDLTYF.